The 3 T cell receptor beta chains below were found in one sample sequenced in a study of blood T cell repertoires in COVID-19 (dated by TCRdb to 2020 to 2021). Library creation used the immunoSEQ multiplex PCR assay. TCRdb's version of the immuneACCESS table is confined to in-frame rearrangements and falls short of the full clone set. An unresolved V gene accounts for under half of the shortfall where checked; the remainder is of unknown origin. Recorded for this sample are some 97,000 clones; approximately 80% of them occurred a single time. The top ten clonotypes cover around an eighth of the sample. The sample taken for sequencing was peripheral blood. The receptors come from a woman aged 70 to 79 with acute or convalescent COVID-19.

The chain employs TRBV7-3 and TRBJ2-3, with 10 bases fitting TRBD2. Germline V gene data show CDR1 as SGHTA and CDR2 as FQGTGA. V shed 4 bases and J 4 bases; nucleotides not matched to a gene: 5. The CDR3 covers 15 residues. The CDR3 loop is CASSSSGGAADTQYF. CDR3 nucleotide sequence: TGTGCCAGCAGCTCGAGCGGGGGGGCGGCAGATACGCAGTATTTT.

The chain combines TRBV5-4 with TRBJ1-2; weak D call: TRBD1 (6 bases). The germline V gene has CDR1 SGHNT and CDR2 YYREEE (reference sequence). CDR3 length: 13 residues. V lost 3 bases and J lost 4, with 10 bases in between. CDR3 nucleotide sequence: TGTGCCAGCAGCTCTGACAGGACCTATGGCTACACCTTC. Residues: CASSSDRTYGYTF.

This sequence joins TRBV3-1 (or the pseudogene TRBV3-2) and TRBJ1-6; 9 bases are a match to TRBD1. The CDR3 spans 14 residues. The V segment lost 6 bases and the J segment 9 bases; nucleotides outside the gene matches: 6. The germline V gene encodes CDR1 LGHDT and CDR2 YNNKEL (reference sequence). The CDR3 here is CASRGQGAGSPLHF. CDR3 in DNA: TGTGCCAGCAGGGGACAGGGAGCCGGTTCACCCCTCCACTTT.